This T cell receptor beta chain was captured in a study of blood T cells in healthy people across ages. Study-level information: For every two T cells, template switching captured about one barcoded beta molecule. Overall study findings and caveats: A greater number of naive CD4+ cells and higher diversity distinguished long-lived donors from aged donors. Unsorted PBMCs blocked a conclusive comparison of naive and antigen-experienced cells.

On this clonotype: Its matching antigen is unknown.

Through a sample-barcoded 5' primer and a J-beta primer mix, a second PCR was run for roughly 7 to 11 cycles. Each CDR3 protein is one row after TCRdb ran MiXCR on the 5' RACE reads. This table holds some 930,000 distinct CDR3 sequences, roughly 29% found once. Germline V CDR1 and CDR2: MNHEY, SVGAGI. The CDR3 length is 14 residues. The junction had 8 bases not matched to a gene; V was cut back by 4 bases and J by 7 bases. These data were also reused for a study on T cells of mothers and their children.

Sequenced input: blood. This chain joins TRBV6-5 and TRBJ2-5; 8 nucleotides align to TRBD2. This receptor was taken from a woman between 35 and 50 years old in good health. CDR3 in amino acids: CASSSRRSGGTQYF. As DNA, the CDR3 is TGTGCCAGCAGTTCGCGGAGGAGCGGGGGGACCCAGTACTTC.